The 27 T cell receptor beta chains presented below share a single source sample, sequenced in a study of Graves' ophthalmopathy and Graves' hyperthyroidism. RNA transcripts served as template for amplifying TCR beta CDR3 sequences. The first-round RT-PCR employed HTBI primers together with the Qiagen OneStep RT-PCR kit. A multiplex PCR was then performed as the second round. TCRdb called the multiplex PCR reads again in MiXCR, with one record for every CDR3 protein. The data contain more than 1,000,000 distinct CDR3 sequences, 35% to 40% of them singletons. The sequencing input was peripheral blood or thyroid tissue (not recorded which). The receptors originated from an adult man with Graves' hyperthyroidism.

The chain links TRBV10-2 to TRBJ2-7, with TRBD2 matching 13 bases. V lost 4 bases to trimming and J lost 5 bases; unmatched junction nucleotides: 8. Germline assignment: CDR1 WSHSY and CDR2 SAAADI. CDR3 length equals 16 residues. The CDR3, as DNA: TGCGCCAGCAGTGCCGGACTAGCGGGAGTCTTTCACGAGCAGTACTTC. It yields the protein CASSAGLAGVFHEQYF.

This clonotype has only a few counts. CDR3 sequence reads: CASSSSDSSGNTIYF. The CDR3 nucleotides read TGTGCCAGCAGTTCCTCCGATAGCTCTGGAAACACCATATATTTT. This chain links TRBV12-3 or TRBV12-4 with TRBJ1-3; D unresolved. CDR3 length equals 15 residues. The V end was cut by 4 bases, the J end by 0 bases, with 10 bases between.

A few counts support this clonotype. CDR3 nucleotide sequence: TGTGCCAGCAGGGCCAGAAGTGGTAGGGGCGGATCCTATAATTCACCCCTCCACTTT. It codes for CASRARSGRGGSYNSPLHF. The V call is TRBV10-3, the J call TRBJ1-6; weak D call: TRBD1 (5 bases). V was pared by 10 bases and J by 1 base, with 26 bases between. Germline CDR1 ENHRY, CDR2 SYGVKD. The CDR3 length is 19 residues.

The sample holds many counts of this clonotype. The J gene is TRBJ1-2, the V gene TRBV4-3, with 7 bases aligning to TRBD1. Germline V CDR1 and CDR2: LGHNA, YSLEER. CDR3 length equals 14 residues. The V gene end was trimmed by 5 bases and the J gene end by 8 bases; junction bases not matched to a gene: 11. The CDR3 nucleotides are TGCGCCAGCAGCACCCTACAGGGGCCGGAAGGCTACACCTTC. This codes for CASSTLQGPEGYTF.

This chain connects TRBV20-1 to TRBJ2-5; 15 nucleotides line up with TRBD2. Germline CDR1 DFQATT, CDR2 SNEGSKA (reference sequence). This CDR3 is 14 amino acids long. Trimming cost V 5 bases and J 6 bases; bases outside gene matches: 4. CDR3 amino acids: CSAGTSGGPQTQYF. CDR3 nucleotide sequence: TGCAGTGCTGGGACTAGCGGGGGGCCCCAGACCCAGTACTTC.

In this sample, this clonotype turned up once. CDR3 nucleotides: TGTGCCAGCAACCTAGCGGGGGGCGGCTACGAGCAGTACTTC. This encodes CASNLAGGGYEQYF. This chain uses TRBV11-1 with TRBJ2-7, with 11 nucleotides matching TRBD2. V lost 7 bases to trimming and J lost 3 bases; unmatched junction nucleotides: 5. This CDR3 comprises 14 residues. Germline values: CDR1 SGHAT, CDR2 FQDESV (reference sequence).

This clonotype showed up just a few times. This rearrangement joins TRBV19 to TRBJ1-5; 7 bases map to TRBD1. CDR3 length: 16 residues. The germline V gene has CDR1 LNHDA and CDR2 SQIVND (reference sequence). The V segment lost 3 bases and the J segment 0 bases; nucleotides outside the gene matches: 5. CDR3 nucleotides: TGTGCCAGTAGTATTATGCAGGGGGTTAGCAATCAGCCCCAGCATTTT. Protein product: CASSIMQGVSNQPQHF.

This clonotype was counted between two and nine times. DNA for the CDR3: TGTGCCAGCAGTCCTCAGGTTAGCAATCAGCCCCAGCATTTT. This codes for CASSPQVSNQPQHF. The rearrangement uses TRBV5-8 and TRBJ1-5; D gene uncertain. Germline V gives CDR1 SGHTS, CDR2 YDEGEE. This CDR3 region has 14 residues. Trimming pared 5 bases from V and 0 bases from J, leaving 9 bases between.

This clonotype has ten or more counts. V and J are TRBV2 and TRBJ2-7; possible D gene TRBD2, 6 bases. Looked up from germline, CDR1 is SNHLY and CDR2 is FYNNEI. The length of the CDR3 is 15 residues. The V end lost 7 bases, the J end lost 3 bases, and 19 bases lay between the germline ends. CDR3 protein: CASKSRRGSIYEQYF. CDR3 sequence (DNA): TGTGCCAGCAAATCGCGGCGGGGTTCAATCTACGAGCAGTACTTC.

The gene calls are TRBV11-3 and TRBJ2-2; 10 bases agree with TRBD2. V was pared by 1 base and J by 4 bases, with 9 bases of the junction left unmatched. Germline lookup yields CDR1 SGHNT and CDR2 YENEEA. The CDR3 contains 18 residues. As DNA, the CDR3 is TGTGCCAGCAGCTTAGCGGAACAGCGGGGGGGCGGCACCGGGGAGCTGTTTTTT. It translates to CASSLAEQRGGGTGELFF.

The chain uses TRBV9 and TRBJ2-2, with TRBD1 matching 11 bases. CDR3 length: 15 residues. Germline V gene sequence: CDR1 SGDLS, CDR2 YYNGEE. Trimming removed 5 bases from V and 6 bases from J; junction bases left unmatched: 6. The CDR3 DNA follows: TGTGCCAGCAGTAAACCGGGACAGGGGGCCGGGGAGCTGTTTTTT. Protein product: CASSKPGQGAGELFF.

The chain has TRBV7-9 and TRBJ2-7, with D perhaps matching TRBD2 (5 bases). Trimming removed 4 bases at V and 5 bases at J, with 9 bases between. Germline-derived CDR1 and CDR2 are SEHNR and FQNEAQ (reference sequence). The CDR3 sequence is 12 residues long. CDR3 amino acids: CASSSMRDEQYF. DNA of the CDR3: TGTGCCAGCAGCTCGATGCGGGACGAGCAGTACTTC.

This clonotype has ten or more counts. The rearrangement joins TRBV20-1 to TRBJ1-5; D is undetermined. The CDR3 consists of 12 residues. Per the germline V gene, CDR1 is DFQATT and CDR2 is SNEGSKA (reference sequence). V was trimmed by 6 bases and J by 1 base, leaving 7 bases between them. The CDR3 here is CSAHASNQPQHF. Here the CDR3 DNA reads TGCAGTGCCCACGCGAGCAATCAGCCCCAGCATTTT.

This clonotype was observed a few times. The gene calls are TRBV6-5 and TRBJ2-7; 9 nucleotides agree with TRBD1. The CDR3 has 16 residues. Per germline, CDR1 MNHEY and CDR2 SVGAGI. V lost 5 bases to trimming and J lost 2 bases; unmatched junction nucleotides: 10. The CDR3 region has the DNA TGTGCCAGCAGTACCAGGACAGGGGACGCAGCCTACGAGCAGTACTTC. Its protein product is CASSTRTGDAAYEQYF.

The gene calls are TRBV7-8 and TRBJ1-1; TRBD1 is a possible D gene (5 bases). V dropped 6 bases and J dropped 7 bases, with 12 bases sitting between them. The CDR3 spans 12 residues. Germline-derived CDR1 and CDR2 are SGHVS and FQNEAQ. This CDR3 reads CASSHRGSEAFF. The CDR3 DNA reads as TGTGCCAGCAGTCACCGGGGCAGTGAAGCTTTCTTT.

The chain is built from TRBV27 and TRBJ2-5, with 14 bases matching TRBD2. Germline loops: CDR1 MNHEY, CDR2 SMNVEV (reference sequence). Germline trimming cut 8 bases from V and 6 bases from J; bases unmatched to any gene: 2. This CDR3 has 13 amino acids. CDR3 sequence: CASGTSGRKTQYF. CDR3 nucleotides: TGTGCCAGCGGGACTAGCGGGAGAAAGACCCAGTACTTC.

The V call is TRBV10-3, the J call TRBJ1-2; 8 positions agree with TRBD1. J lost 0 bases, V lost 4 bases, and 4 bases had no gene match. Germline lookup yields CDR1 ENHRY and CDR2 SYGVKD. The CDR3 totals 15 residues. The CDR3 DNA follows: TGTGCCATCAGTGGAACAGGGGGGTCTAACTATGGCTACACCTTC. As protein: CAISGTGGSNYGYTF.

This clonotype was counted many times. The rearrangement uses TRBV4-2 and TRBJ1-5; unclear D gene. CDR3 length: 15 residues. CDR1 LGHNA and CDR2 YNFKEQ come from the germline V gene. Trimming removed 0 bases from V and 3 bases from J, with 9 bases in between. This CDR3 is CASSQERAHNQPQHF. The CDR3 DNA is TGTGCCAGCAGCCAAGAAAGGGCCCACAATCAGCCCCAGCATTTT.

The V and J genes are TRBV9 and TRBJ2-7; possible D gene TRBD1, 5 bases. There are 17 residues in the CDR3. V lost 0 bases and J lost 4, with 20 bases in between. Germline assignment: CDR1 SGDLS and CDR2 YYNGEE. The CDR3 protein is CASSVAVWSGRKYEQYF. The CDR3 coding sequence is TGTGCCAGCAGCGTAGCTGTGTGGTCAGGGCGGAAATACGAGCAGTACTTC.

This chain links TRBV3-1 with TRBJ1-1; tentative D call: TRBD1 (5 bases). Germline V gene sequence: CDR1 LGHDT, CDR2 YNNKEL (reference sequence). CDR3 length: 14 amino acids. The V gene lost 0 bases and the J gene lost 8 bases, with 13 bases spanning the gap. CDR3 residues: CASSQDAGTGEAFF. The CDR3 DNA is TGTGCCAGCAGCCAAGACGCCGGGACTGGGGAAGCTTTCTTT. Full variable domain (remainder filled in from reference TRBV3-1 and TRBJ1-1): DTAVSQTPKYLVTQMGNDKSIKCEQNLGHDTMYWYKQDSKKFLKIMFSYNNKELIINETVPNRFSPKSPDKAHLNLHINSLELGDSAVYFCASSQDAGTGEAFFGQGTRLTVV.

This clonotype was detected many times. The chain links TRBV12-3 or TRBV12-4 to TRBJ1-1, with 7 positions matching TRBD1. The length of the CDR3 is 15 residues. J gave up 1 base and V 2 bases, and 4 bases lay outside the gene matches. As DNA, the CDR3 is TGTGCCAGCAGTTTAATGGGGACAGCGAACACTGAAGCTTTCTTT. It codes for CASSLMGTANTEAFF.

The J gene is TRBJ1-1, the V gene TRBV11-2, with D perhaps matching TRBD1 (5 bases). The germline gives CDR1 SGHAT, CDR2 FQNNGV. The V end was cut by 5 bases, the J end by 6 bases, with 13 bases between. The CDR3 is 13 amino acids. This CDR3 is CASSPRATSEAFF. Written as DNA, the CDR3 is TGTGCCAGCAGCCCCAGGGCAACATCTGAAGCTTTCTTT.

This clonotype was detected ten times or more. This may come from a read error, since a much larger clone is one base off. V is TRBV12-3 or TRBV12-4 and J is TRBJ1-5; D perhaps matches TRBD1 (6 bases). There are 12 residues in the CDR3. The V gene lost 8 bases and the J gene lost 2 bases, with 7 bases spanning the gap. The CDR3 nucleotides are TGTGCCAGCGGGGGGCGCAATCAGCCCCAGCATTTT. This encodes CASGGRNQPQHF.

This clonotype was seen a few times. The rearrangement uses TRBV10-2 and TRBJ1-5, with no clear D. The CDR3 runs to 14 residues. Germline V gene lookup returns CDR1 WSHSY and CDR2 SAAADI. Trimming took off 2 bases at V and 6 bases at J, with 11 bases between the two ends. CDR3 in amino acids: CASSEPDGGQPQHF. CDR3 DNA sequence: TGCGCCAGCAGTGAGCCTGACGGCGGTCAGCCCCAGCATTTT.

This clonotype was recorded many times. The chain employs TRBV7-8 and TRBJ1-4; D is undetermined. V gave up 4 bases and J gave up 8 bases, with 11 bases separating them. Per germline, CDR1 SGHVS and CDR2 FQNEAQ. This CDR3 has 13 residues. The CDR3 here is CASSSGGREKLFF. The CDR3 DNA reads as TGTGCCAGCAGCTCAGGCGGGAGGGAAAAACTGTTTTTT. Full variable domain (outside the CDR3, taken from reference TRBV7-8 and TRBJ1-4): GAGVSQSPRYKVAKRGQDVALRCDPISGHVSLFWYQQALGQGPEFLTYFQNEAQLDKSGLPSDRFFAERPEGSVSTLKIQRTQQEDSAVYLCASSSGGREKLFFGSGTQLSVL.

This clonotype was counted at least ten times. The V gene is TRBV7-9, the J gene TRBJ1-6; D call uncertain. Trimming removed 5 bases at V and 8 bases at J, with 13 bases between. Germline V gene data show CDR1 as SEHNR and CDR2 as FQNEAQ (reference sequence). CDR3 size: 14 residues. CDR3 in DNA: TGTGCCAGCAGCAAGCAAAACGCCGATTCACCCCTCCACTTT. Amino acid sequence: CASSKQNADSPLHF.

The CDR3 here is CASSFQRDNTGELFF. In DNA, the CDR3 is TGTGCCAGCAGTTTCCAGCGGGACAACACCGGGGAGCTGTTTTTT. The chain has TRBV12-3 or TRBV12-4 and TRBJ2-2; 7 bases line up with TRBD2. This CDR3 contains 15 residues. Losses at the gene ends were 3 bases for V and 2 bases for J; bases not matched to a gene: 3.